This TCR beta chain is from a study of technical replicates of blood from a handful of donors. Repertoires were generated with immunoSEQ multiplex PCR, while TCRdb's copy carries only in-frame clones and drops some. The table shows some 68,000 clones, with around 95% occurring only once. This CDR3 has 14 amino acids. The germline gives CDR1 SGHRS, CDR2 YFSETQ. With 2 bases removed from V and 2 bases from J, the gap between germline ends came to 9 bases. Sequenced material: T cells isolated from PBMCs. The chain links TRBV5-1 to TRBJ2-3; unclear D gene. This TCR was sampled from a human donor in good health. CDR3 amino acids: CASSFTGSTDTQYF. In DNA, the CDR3 is TGCGCCAGCAGCTTCACTGGTTCCACAGATACGCAGTATTTT.